The 25 T cell receptor beta chains given below trace back to one sample, sequenced in a study of PD-1 and CTLA-4 blockade in melanoma. The repertoire was sequenced with immunoSEQ multiplex PCR; TCRdb's copy has only in-frame clones and lacks some. The repertoire has around 31,000 clones, 85% to 95% of them found once; the top ten carry about 9.4%. The sequenced sample was CD8+ T cells from peripheral blood, obtained from a patient given anti-PD-1 treatment. The receptor source for this set is a human donor with melanoma.

This clone was seen once. The genes are TRBV7-9 and TRBJ2-7; possibly TRBD2 for D (5 bases). This CDR3 has 14 amino acids. Per germline, CDR1 SEHNR and CDR2 FQNEAQ (reference sequence). V was shortened by 1 base and J by 0 bases, with 7 bases between the two germline ends. This CDR3 is CASSLGTSSYEQYF. In DNA form, the CDR3 reads TGTGCCAGCAGCTTAGGGACTTCCTCCTACGAGCAGTACTTC.

The V call is TRBV15, the J call TRBJ1-1; D perhaps matches TRBD1 (5 bases). V was pared by 0 bases and J by 2 bases, with 10 bases between. This CDR3 is built from 15 residues. Germline V gene data show CDR1 as LNHNV and CDR2 as YYDKDF (reference sequence). The CDR3 region is CATSRDMRDNTEAFF. As DNA, the CDR3 is TGTGCCACCAGCAGAGATATGAGGGACAACACTGAAGCTTTCTTT.

This sequence joins TRBV5-4 and TRBJ2-3; D is ambiguous. Germline CDR1 and CDR2: SGHNT and YYREEE (reference sequence). The V end was cut by 2 bases, the J end by 4 bases, with 5 bases between. The CDR3 spans 12 residues. The chain's CDR3 is CASSLGSDTQYF. CDR3 DNA sequence: TGTGCCAGCAGCTTAGGGTCAGATACGCAGTATTTT.

The CDR3 sequence: CASSDGQGPKAFF. The CDR3 coding sequence is TGTGCCAGCAGTGATGGGCAAGGACCCAAAGCTTTCTTT. V gene TRBV25-1 combines with J gene TRBJ1-1; D unresolved. The CDR3 is made up of 13 amino acids. The germline CDR1 and CDR2 sequences are MGHDK and SYGVNS. Trimming took 3 bases from V and 9 from J, leaving 14 bases between them.

The CDR3 loop reads CAREDPSGRGPYEQYF. CDR3 sequence (DNA): TGTGCCAGAGAGGATCCCAGCGGGAGGGGCCCCTACGAGCAGTACTTC. The chain couples TRBV5-3 to TRBJ2-7; 10 positions match TRBD2. TRBV5-3 is treated as an ORF (open reading frame) with a function not yet certain. This CDR3 has 16 amino acids. J was trimmed by 2 bases and V by 7 bases; bases with no gene match: 12.

The V gene is TRBV7-9, the J gene TRBJ1-2; the D is unclear. The CDR3 has 15 amino acids. Germline CDR1 and CDR2: SEHNR and FQNEAQ (reference sequence). V lost 3 bases and J 4 bases, leaving 15 bases between the germline ends. The CDR3 coding sequence is TGTGCCAGCAGCTTGGTGGTTACCGATCTCTATGGCTACACCTTC. Translation: CASSLVVTDLYGYTF.

This clone has just one count. The rearrangement links TRBV15 to TRBJ2-2, with D possibly matching TRBD1 (5 bases). This CDR3 comprises 14 residues. The V and J ends lost 0 bases and 9 bases respectively, with 11 bases between them. Looked up from germline, CDR1 is LNHNV and CDR2 is YYDKDF (reference sequence). The CDR3 DNA reads as TGTGCCACCAGCAGAGATTGGACAAGCCGGGAGCTGTTTTTT. Its protein product is CATSRDWTSRELFF.

This clone turned up a few times. This CDR3 reads CASSDGLQGAWNEQFF. The CDR3 region has the DNA TGTGCCAGCAGTGATGGTTTACAGGGGGCATGGAATGAGCAGTTCTTC. The genes are TRBV2 and TRBJ2-1; 9 nucleotides line up with TRBD1. V shed 3 bases, J shed 7 bases, and the junction held 10 bases outside the gene matches. Per germline, CDR1 SNHLY and CDR2 FYNNEI. CDR3 size: 16 residues.

A few counts support this clone. V usage is TRBV5-1 and J usage is TRBJ1-4; 9 nucleotides line up with TRBD1. After removal of 4 bases from V and 8 bases from J, the junction contained 6 bases not matched to a gene. The CDR3 is 14 residues long. Germline V CDR1 and CDR2: SGHRS, YFSETQ. The CDR3 coding sequence is TGCGCCAGCAGCCAGACAGGGGGATACGAAAAACTGTTTTTT. Its translation is CASSQTGGYEKLFF.

The chain has TRBV19 and TRBJ2-3; 8 nucleotides align to TRBD2. CDR1 and CDR2 from the germline V gene are LNHDA and SQIVND (reference sequence). This CDR3 contains 13 residues. V lost 3 bases, J lost 4 bases, and 0 bases stayed unmatched. CDR3 in amino acids: CASSIGRADTQYF. CDR3 nucleotide sequence: TGTGCCAGTAGTATCGGGAGGGCAGATACGCAGTATTTT. The full variable domain, with the rest looked up from reference TRBV19 and TRBJ2-3, is DGGITQSPKYLFRKEGQNVTLSCEQNLNHDAMYWYRQDPGQGLRLIYYSQIVNDFQKGDIAEGYSVSREKKESFPLTVTSAQKNPTAFYLCASSIGRADTQYFGPGTRLTVL.

The chain carries TRBV6-5 and TRBJ2-7, with 9 positions matching TRBD1. Trimming cost V 6 bases and J 3 bases; bases outside gene matches: 9. This CDR3 is built from 15 residues. Germline-derived CDR1 and CDR2 are MNHEY and SVGAGI. This chain's CDR3 is CASSFTGTGFYEQYF. CDR3 coding DNA: TGTGCCAGCAGCTTCACCGGGACAGGGTTCTACGAGCAGTACTTC.

The V gene is TRBV30, the J gene TRBJ2-3, with TRBD2 matching over 8 bases. In germline, CDR1 is GTSNPN, CDR2 SVGIG (reference sequence). V lost 5 bases, J lost 6 bases, and 10 bases stayed unmatched. This CDR3 spans 14 amino acids. The CDR3: CAWFPTTSADTQYF. The CDR3 coding sequence is TGTGCCTGGTTTCCCACGACTAGCGCGGATACGCAGTATTTT.

The chain is built from TRBV27 and TRBJ1-1, with D tentatively TRBD1 (6 bases). The CDR3 sequence is 15 residues long. Trimming stripped 0 bases from V and 1 base from J, with 9 bases between. CDR1 and CDR2 (germline): MNHEY, SMNVEV (reference sequence). The CDR3 loop is CASSLSKGGNTEAFF. The CDR3 DNA is TGTGCCAGCAGTTTATCGAAAGGGGGGAACACTGAAGCTTTCTTT.

The J gene is TRBJ1-3, the V gene TRBV25-1, with 9 bases that match TRBD1. The CDR3 loop spans 14 amino acids. In germline, CDR1 is MGHDK, CDR2 SYGVNS. The V segment lost 3 bases and the J segment 8 bases; nucleotides outside the gene matches: 5. CDR3 sequence reads: CASSDGGQGYTIYF. The CDR3 nucleotides are TGTGCCAGCAGTGATGGGGGACAGGGCTACACCATATATTTT.

The V gene is TRBV7-9, the J gene TRBJ1-1; 9 bases line up with TRBD1. Germline V gene data show CDR1 as SEHNR and CDR2 as FQNEAQ (reference sequence). The trim removed 7 bases at V and 5 bases at J, leaving 11 bases unmatched. This CDR3 contains 15 residues. CDR3: CASTTGGGPRTEAFF. CDR3 DNA: TGTGCCAGCACCACAGGGGGCGGGCCCAGGACTGAAGCTTTCTTT.

This chain joins TRBV5-5 and TRBJ1-5; TRBD1 might be the D (5 bases). Germline lookup yields CDR1 SGHKS and CDR2 YYEKEE (reference sequence). CDR3 length: 14 residues. Trimming cost V 1 base and J 6 bases, with 11 bases left between them. The CDR3 sequence: CASSLQGDGQPQHF. In nucleotides, the CDR3 is TGTGCCAGCAGCTTGCAGGGAGACGGTCAGCCCCAGCATTTT.

V usage is TRBV5-1 and J usage is TRBJ2-7; D call uncertain. V lost 4 bases and J lost 0, with 8 bases in between. Germline loops: CDR1 SGHRS, CDR2 YFSETQ. The CDR3 spans 13 residues. The CDR3 DNA sequence: TGCGCCAGCAGCGCAGCTGCCTCCTACGAGCAGTACTTC. Translating gives CASSAAASYEQYF.

The J gene is TRBJ1-1, the V gene TRBV28, with 7 bases that match TRBD1. V lost 5 bases, J lost 8 bases, and 5 bases stayed unmatched. Germline CDR1 is MDHEN and CDR2 is SYDVKM. The CDR3 length is 12 residues. The CDR3 region has the DNA TGTGCCAGCAGTACGACAGGGCGGGAAGCTTTCTTT. This translates into CASSTTGREAFF.

The chain combines TRBV29-1 with TRBJ2-3; no definite D call. Trimming cost V 5 bases and J 6 bases, with 15 bases left between them. Per the germline V gene, CDR1 is SQVTM and CDR2 is ANQGSEA. The CDR3 is made up of 13 amino acids. This CDR3 reads CSVPGRPGDTQYF. The CDR3 nucleotides are TGCAGCGTTCCGGGCCGGCCTGGGGATACGCAGTATTTT.

The CDR3 sequence: CAWSFVQASEQYF. The CDR3, as DNA: TGTGCCTGGAGTTTTGTACAGGCATCCGAGCAGTACTTC. The chain carries TRBV30 and TRBJ2-7, with D tentatively TRBD1 (5 bases). Germline CDR1 and CDR2: GTSNPN and SVGIG (reference sequence). V gave up 2 bases and J gave up 6 bases, with 14 bases separating them. The CDR3 has 13 residues.

The gene calls are TRBV27 and TRBJ2-1, with D perhaps matching TRBD2 (6 bases). Deletions cut 2 bases from V and 0 bases from J, with 8 bases between. The CDR3 runs 15 residues. Germline values: CDR1 MNHEY, CDR2 SMNVEV (reference sequence). CDR3 nucleotide sequence: TGTGCCAGCAGTTTAAGGGGAGGCTCCTACAATGAGCAGTTCTTC. Its translation: CASSLRGGSYNEQFF.

The CDR3 sequence is CAVVLLAGGDPSTDTQYF. The CDR3, as DNA: TGTGCGGTTGTTCTTCTAGCGGGGGGGGATCCTAGCACAGATACGCAGTATTTT. V and J are TRBV7-9 and TRBJ2-3; the match to TRBD2 covers 12 bases. Germline V gene data show CDR1 as SEHNR and CDR2 as FQNEAQ (reference sequence). This CDR3 spans 18 amino acids.

This rearrangement joins TRBV7-9 to TRBJ2-3; 8 nucleotides align to TRBD2. The germline V gene encodes CDR1 SEHNR and CDR2 FQNEAQ (reference sequence). This CDR3 comprises 16 residues. V lost 5 bases, J lost 3 bases, and 10 bases stayed unmatched. The CDR3 is CASSTWFGGETDTQYF. The CDR3 nucleotides read TGTGCCAGCAGCACTTGGTTCGGGGGGGAGACAGATACGCAGTATTTT.

This chain links TRBV28 with TRBJ2-1; 8 positions match TRBD2. CDR1 and CDR2 from the germline V gene are MDHEN and SYDVKM. V was pared by 2 bases and J by 8 bases, with 8 bases of the junction left unmatched. The CDR3 is 15 residues long. This CDR3 is CASSLMASGSDEQFF. The CDR3, as DNA: TGTGCCAGCAGTTTAATGGCTAGCGGGTCGGATGAGCAGTTCTTC.

The V and J genes are TRBV18 and TRBJ1-4; D is perhaps TRBD1 (6 bases). The CDR3 length is 16 residues. Germline V gene lookup returns CDR1 KGHSH and CDR2 LQKENI. V was trimmed by 6 bases and J by 0 bases, leaving 14 bases between them. The CDR3 DNA sequence: TGTGCCAGCTCCGACCTAGCAGGGGCAACTAATGAAAAACTGTTTTTT. This sequence encodes CASSDLAGATNEKLFF.